The 7 T cell receptor beta chains listed next were all sequenced from one sample in a study of post-analysis software for immune sequencing data. The TCR beta cDNA libraries carried unique molecular identifiers. TCRdb reprocessed the PCR reads with MiXCR, giving one entry per CDR3 protein. In the table there are roughly 150,000 distinct CDR3 sequences, around 34% of which are singletons. Sample: blood, taken after autologous hematopoietic stem cell transplantation. These receptors were taken from a girl between 10 and 17 years old with multiple sclerosis.

The chain combines TRBV20-1 with TRBJ2-1, with a tentative D call TRBD2 (6 bases). V was clipped by 1 base and J by 10 bases, with 11 bases between them. The CDR3 is 12 residues long. Germline assignment: CDR1 DFQATT and CDR2 SNEGSKA (reference sequence). The CDR3 nucleotides read TGCAGTGCTAGAGTGATAGCGGAGGAGCAGTTCTTC. Translating it yields CSARVIAEEQFF.

As DNA, the CDR3 is TGTGCCTGGAGTGTCGACGGGAACTACGAGCAGTACTTC. Amino acids: CAWSVDGNYEQYF. The V and J genes are TRBV30 and TRBJ2-7, with D maybe TRBD2 (5 bases). The V and J ends lost 0 bases and 3 bases respectively, with 9 bases between them. The CDR3 sequence is 13 residues long. Germline V gene sequence: CDR1 GTSNPN, CDR2 SVGIG (reference sequence).

The CDR3: CASSVVQGDNQPQHF. The DNA for the CDR3 is TGTGCCAGCAGCGTAGTACAGGGCGACAATCAGCCCCAGCATTTT. The chain recombines TRBV9 with TRBJ1-5; perhaps TRBD1 as D (6 bases). Between the trimmed V and J ends, which lost 0 bases and 3 bases, there was a span of 10 bases. This CDR3 is 15 amino acids long. Germline-derived CDR1 and CDR2 are SGDLS and YYNGEE.

This clonotype was seen a handful of times. The gene calls are TRBV7-2 and TRBJ2-7, with D hard to call. CDR1 is SGHTA, CDR2 FQGNSA, per germline. The CDR3 length is 12 residues. V shed 4 bases and J shed 1 base, with 5 bases lying between them. The CDR3, as DNA: TGTGCCAGCAGCTCAACTTCCTACGAGCAGTACTTC. This encodes CASSSTSYEQYF.

This chain links TRBV11-3 with TRBJ2-5; 10 bases fit TRBD1. Germline CDR1 is SGHNT and CDR2 is YENEEA. This CDR3 comprises 16 residues. J lost 11 bases, V lost 4 bases, and 16 bases had no gene match. CDR3 region: CASSSRPGQGRREQYF. CDR3 sequence (DNA): TGTGCCAGCAGCTCACGACCGGGACAGGGGAGGAGGGAGCAGTACTTC.

This clonotype was counted a few times. The chain couples TRBV12-3 or TRBV12-4 to TRBJ2-5; 10 bases line up with TRBD2. Unmatched junction bases numbered 2, after V lost 4 bases and J lost 0 bases. The CDR3 is made up of 15 amino acids. The CDR3 region has the DNA TGTGCCAGCAGTTCGGGACTAGCGTACCAAGAGACCCAGTACTTC. This translates into CASSSGLAYQETQYF.

This chain links TRBV20-1 with TRBJ2-5; D is tentatively TRBD1 or TRBD2 (5 bases each). The CDR3 sequence is 14 residues long. V was trimmed by 5 bases and J by 5 bases, leaving 18 bases between them. Germline V CDR1 and CDR2: DFQATT, SNEGSKA (reference sequence). Here the CDR3 reads CSAGGSIPFETQYF. The CDR3 DNA follows: TGCAGTGCTGGGGGTAGCATCCCGTTTGAGACCCAGTACTTC.